The clone carrying this T cell receptor beta chain showed up many times. What it recognizes is unknown. Amplification from RNA transcripts yielded the TCR beta CDR3 regions. First-round RT-PCR employed HTBI primers, with a second-round multiplex PCR after it. TCRdb redid the calling of the multiplex PCR reads with MiXCR, one entry per CDR3 protein. This table holds 300,000 to 400,000 distinct CDR3 sequences, about 17% found once. This record comes from a study of Graves' ophthalmopathy and Graves' hyperthyroidism. As for the study in general: Peripheral blood samples were taken at initial diagnosis, before any treatment.

Study-level findings and limits: In blood, most expanded thyroid clonotypes above 0.001 frequency were also detected.

The CDR3 spans 17 residues. The V segment lost 0 bases and the J segment 2 bases; nucleotides outside the gene matches: 7. Germline CDR1 reads SNHLY; CDR2 reads FYNNEI. Other autoimmune diseases, uncontrolled infections, pregnancy or lactation ruled patients out of participation. As the starting material, 8 to 10 ml of fresh peripheral blood yielded the PBMCs. Sequenced sample: peripheral blood. This receptor was taken from an adult man with Graves' ophthalmopathy. This chain joins TRBV2 and TRBJ2-5, with 9 bases matching TRBD2. CDR3 sequence reads: CASSEARGLAGQETQYF. The CDR3 nucleotides read TGTGCCAGCAGTGAAGCGAGGGGGCTAGCGGGGCAAGAGACCCAGTACTTC.